This T cell receptor beta chain was documented in a study of control samples from healthy donors and cancer patients. Sequencing was performed with immunoSEQ multiplex PCR; in TCRdb, only in-frame clones are kept and a portion is missing. This table holds 170,000 or so clones, approximately 96% found once. The sequencing sample was made of blood. The sequence was obtained from a woman between 40 and 55 years old in good health.

Here the CDR3 DNA reads TGTGCCAGCAGCTTAGGGGCAGGGGTGTCCTACGAGCAGTACTTC. Residues: CASSLGAGVSYEQYF. This chain links TRBV7-9 with TRBJ2-7; D is perhaps TRBD1 (6 bases). The germline V gene has CDR1 SEHNR and CDR2 FQNEAQ (reference sequence). V lost 1 base, J lost 1 base, and 11 bases lay in between. This CDR3 contains 15 residues.